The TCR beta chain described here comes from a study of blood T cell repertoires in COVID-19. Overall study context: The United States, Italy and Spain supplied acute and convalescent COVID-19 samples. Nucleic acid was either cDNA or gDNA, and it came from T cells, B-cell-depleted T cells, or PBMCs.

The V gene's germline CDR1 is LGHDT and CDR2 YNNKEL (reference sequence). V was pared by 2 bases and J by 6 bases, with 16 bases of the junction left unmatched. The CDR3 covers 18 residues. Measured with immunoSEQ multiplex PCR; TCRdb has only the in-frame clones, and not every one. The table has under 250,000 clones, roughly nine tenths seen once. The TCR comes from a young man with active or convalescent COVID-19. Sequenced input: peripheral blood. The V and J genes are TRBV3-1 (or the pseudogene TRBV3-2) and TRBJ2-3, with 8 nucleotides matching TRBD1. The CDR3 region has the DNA TGTGCCAGCAGCCAACGTCTAGTGGGACAGGTAGTGGCCGATACGCAGTATTTT. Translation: CASSQRLVGQVVADTQYF.